Shown below are 5 T cell receptor beta chains from a single sample sequenced in a study of cytomegalovirus exposure and HLA in healthy donors. It was with 60 Vbeta and 13 Jbeta primers that the PCR ran. Measured with immunoSEQ multiplex PCR; TCRdb has only the in-frame clones, and not every one. This table has roughly 99,000 clones, under 85% appearing once. Specimen: PBMCs. Every receptor here comes from a male donor in good health and CMV-seronegative.

The rearrangement joins TRBV6-5 to TRBJ1-3, with a tentative D call TRBD1 (6 bases). Germline assignment: CDR1 MNHEY and CDR2 SVGAGI. Trimming removed 3 bases at V and 2 bases at J, with 8 bases between. The CDR3 contains 14 residues. In DNA, the CDR3 is TGTGCCAGCAGTTATGAGGGGGCTGGAAACACCATATATTTT. This encodes CASSYEGAGNTIYF.

The chain uses TRBV27 and TRBJ2-1; D remains unclear. The CDR3 is 12 residues long. Looked up from germline, CDR1 is MNHEY and CDR2 is SMNVEV (reference sequence). The V and J ends lost 8 bases and 4 bases respectively, with 9 bases between them. The CDR3 loop is CASGRNYNEQFF. The CDR3 region has the DNA TGTGCCAGCGGCCGTAATTACAATGAGCAGTTCTTC.

Remarks on this clone: Sequence at one end of the junction differs from germline and may be a read error. The chain employs TRBV2 and TRBJ1-1, with 10 nucleotides matching TRBD1. The CDR3 is made up of 14 amino acids. Germline CDR1 SNHLY, CDR2 FYNNEI. The CDR3 loop reads CASREDRGNTGAFF. CDR3 in DNA: TGTGCCAGCAGGGAGGACAGGGGGAACACTGGAGCTTTCTTT.

This chain links TRBV6-1 with TRBJ2-7; 7 bases agree with TRBD2. Trimming at V came to 5 bases and at J to 0 bases, leaving 7 bases not matched to a gene. This CDR3 contains 15 residues. Germline-derived CDR1 and CDR2 are MNHNS and SASEGT. The CDR3 region is CASSTPGGRSYEQYF. CDR3 nucleotide sequence: TGTGCCAGCAGTACCCCGGGGGGTCGCTCCTACGAGCAGTACTTC.

The gene calls are TRBV7-2 and TRBJ2-7, with 7 bases that match TRBD2. The germline CDR1 and CDR2 sequences are SGHTA and FQGNSA. J was trimmed by 3 bases and V by 6 bases; bases with no gene match: 11. The CDR3 is 15 residues long. The CDR3 here is CASSSSSGNLYEQYF. In DNA, the CDR3 is TGTGCCAGCAGTTCCTCTAGCGGAAACCTCTACGAGCAGTACTTC.